The clone carrying this TCR beta chain was found many times. The antigen is unknown. Molecular barcoding with unique molecular identifiers was used for the TCRbeta library. TCRdb re-called the PCR reads through MiXCR, storing one row per CDR3 protein. In the table there are 700,000 to 950,000 distinct CDR3 sequences, less than 20% of which are singletons. This entry is derived from a study of T-cell reconstitution after alpha-beta-depleted transplantation in children. General study findings and limits: Several hundred rapidly expanded clones from non-depleted graft cells reportedly supplied alpha-beta T cells about two months post-transplant. At the one-year point after transplant, T-cell counts and TCRbeta diversity were found to come mostly from T cells that had been newly produced. Some patients' high day-60 TCRbeta diversity was traced to surviving recipient T cells and thymic progenitors.

The CDR3 contains 16 residues. From germline, CDR1 is SGHRS and CDR2 YFSETQ. The ends lost 3 bases at V and 3 bases at J; junction bases unmatched: 10. This sequence was found in a male patient younger than 18 who had a stem cell transplant for acute lymphoblastic leukemia, so the T cells may come from the graft donor. Sequences were derived from PBMCs, mostly from graft donor cells, sampled 360 days after TCRalphabeta/CD19-depleted stem cell transplant. This chain uses TRBV5-1 with TRBJ2-3, with 7 bases lining up with TRBD1. The CDR3 DNA is TGCGCCAGCAGCTCGACAGGGTCCCGTACGACAGATACGCAGTATTTT. This gives the protein CASSSTGSRTTDTQYF.